These 5 T cell receptor beta chains were sequenced from one sample in a study of blood T cell repertoires in COVID-19. This table comes from immunoSEQ multiplex PCR, and its TCRdb copy is limited to in-frame clones, with some not included. The data contain some 110,000 clones, 80% to 90% of them singletons. The sequencing input was peripheral blood. The receptors shown here come from a man aged 60 to 69 with acute or convalescent COVID-19.

The chain carries TRBV6-4 and TRBJ1-4; 9 nucleotides line up with TRBD1. The J segment lost 14 bases and the V segment lost 3 bases, leaving 7 bases of the junction unmatched. The V gene's germline CDR1 is MRHNA and CDR2 SNTAGT. This CDR3 has 13 amino acids. The CDR3 DNA sequence: TGTGCCAGCAGTGAGGACAGGGGCCTATGGCTGTTTTTT. The encoded protein is CASSEDRGLWLFF.

The V call is TRBV7-9, the J call TRBJ1-6, with D uncertain. The CDR3 has 13 residues. Between the trimmed V and J ends, which lost 5 bases and 3 bases, there was a span of 5 bases. From germline, CDR1 is SEHNR and CDR2 FQNEAQ (reference sequence). The CDR3 protein is CASSPYYNSPLHF. The CDR3 region has the DNA TGTGCCAGCAGCCCCTACTATAATTCACCCCTCCACTTT.

The gene calls are TRBV6-2 or TRBV6-3 and TRBJ2-3; 7 positions match TRBD2. The CDR3 consists of 21 residues. V lost 6 bases to trimming and J lost 0 bases; unmatched junction nucleotides: 24. Per germline, CDR1 MNHEY and CDR2 SVGEGT. DNA of the CDR3: TGTGCCAGCAGCCTACCTTGGGCCCTGAGGATCCTAGCGGAAAGCACAGATACGCAGTATTTT. This translates into CASSLPWALRILAESTDTQYF.

The chain couples TRBV12-3 or TRBV12-4 to TRBJ1-5, with D possibly being TRBD1 (6 bases). V was shortened by 4 bases and J by 8 bases, with 12 bases between the two germline ends. This CDR3 spans 13 amino acids. The CDR3 nucleotides are TGTGCCAGCAGTTGGGACACGCGTGAGCCCCAGCATTTT. Translating it yields CASSWDTREPQHF.

The rearrangement joins TRBV5-1 to TRBJ1-1; D is perhaps TRBD1 (6 bases). Looked up from germline, CDR1 is SGHRS and CDR2 is YFSETQ. V lost 1 base, J lost 1 base, and 11 bases lay in between. The CDR3 covers 15 residues. The CDR3 sequence: CASSLKTGTNTEAFF. CDR3 nucleotides: TGCGCCAGCAGCTTGAAAACAGGGACGAACACTGAAGCTTTCTTT.